The clone carrying this T cell receptor beta chain was observed a single time. Compared with germline, one end of the junction differs, possibly owing to a read error. Participants' own reports of clinical history determined their cohort assignment. The CDR3 extends over 13 amino acids. Germline V gene data show CDR1 as WSHSY and CDR2 as SAAADI. The data derive from a study of blood T cell repertoires in COVID-19. Study context: From the United States, Italy and Spain came samples of acute and convalescent COVID-19.

Produced via immunoSEQ multiplex PCR; TCRdb's table is partial and in-frame only. The repertoire holds about 170,000 clones, with about nine tenths as singletons. V and J are TRBV10-2 and TRBJ2-1; D gene unclear. The sequencing input was PBMCs or T cells enriched from blood (not recorded which). This receptor was taken from a woman aged 18-29 years who had recovered from COVID-19. CDR3 sequence (DNA): TGCGCCACCGACTCCAGCTCCTACAATAAGCAGTTCTTC. Amino acid sequence: CATDSSSYNKQFF.